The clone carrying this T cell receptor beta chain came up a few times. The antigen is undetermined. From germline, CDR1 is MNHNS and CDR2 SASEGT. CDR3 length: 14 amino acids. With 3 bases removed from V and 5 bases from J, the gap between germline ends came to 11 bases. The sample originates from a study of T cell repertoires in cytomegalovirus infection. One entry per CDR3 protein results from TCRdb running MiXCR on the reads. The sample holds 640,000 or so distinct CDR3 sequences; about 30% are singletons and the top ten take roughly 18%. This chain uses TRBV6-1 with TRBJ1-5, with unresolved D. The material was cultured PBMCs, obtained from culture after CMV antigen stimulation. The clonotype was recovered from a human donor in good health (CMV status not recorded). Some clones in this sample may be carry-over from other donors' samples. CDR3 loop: CASSERDGYQPQHF. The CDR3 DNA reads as TGTGCCAGCAGTGAGAGAGACGGCTATCAGCCCCAGCATTTT.